This T cell receptor (beta chain) appears in the sequencing data of a study of T cells expressing NK-cell markers. At the level of the study: CD3+CD56+NKG2C+, CD3+CD56+NKG2C- and CD3+CD56-NKG2C+ T cells, once sorted, supplied the TCR beta repertoires.

Template switching by 5'RACE with UMIs generated the TCR beta cDNA. TCRdb re-called the 5' RACE reads; every CDR3 protein appears as one record, without DNA. With 440,000 or so distinct CDR3 sequences in the sample, the ten largest clones hold 7.3%. Study results and caveats: These clonotypes additionally ranked first within the CD3+CD56-NKG2C+ fraction of several donors. Of the CD8+ T cell pool in about six donors, roughly 1.0-7.5% was accounted for by dominant NKG2C+ clonotypes.

Germline V gene data show CDR1 as DFQATT and CDR2 as SNEGSKA (reference sequence). This CDR3 is built from 15 residues. Comment on this clonotype: Its specificity is not known.

Sequencing was done on a sample of blood T cells: a sorted CD56 or NKG2C T cell subset, CD4+ or CD8+ T cells, or bulk PBMC T cells (not recorded which). This clonotype originated in a woman aged 18-70 years in good health. This chain uses TRBV20-1 with TRBJ2-3; TCRdb names TRBD1, which stays unverified in the absence of DNA. The CDR3 sequence: CSAPLAGEITDTQYF.